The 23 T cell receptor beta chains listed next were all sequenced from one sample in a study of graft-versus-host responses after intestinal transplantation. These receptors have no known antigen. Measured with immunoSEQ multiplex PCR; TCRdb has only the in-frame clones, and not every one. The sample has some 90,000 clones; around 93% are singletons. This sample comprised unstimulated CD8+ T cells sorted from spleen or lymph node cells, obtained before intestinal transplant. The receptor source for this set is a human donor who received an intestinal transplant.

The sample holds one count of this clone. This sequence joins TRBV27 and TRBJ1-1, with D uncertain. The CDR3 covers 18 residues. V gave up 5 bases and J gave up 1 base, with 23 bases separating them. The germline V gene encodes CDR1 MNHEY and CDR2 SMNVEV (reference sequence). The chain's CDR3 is CASSRTLDLKAGNTEAFF. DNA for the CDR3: TGTGCCAGCAGTAGGACCCTGGACCTAAAGGCGGGGAACACTGAAGCTTTCTTT.

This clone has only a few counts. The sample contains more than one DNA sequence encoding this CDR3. CDR3 sequence reads: CASSEGGGNQPQHF. The CDR3 DNA reads TGTGCCAGCAGTGAAGGTGGAGGCAATCAGCCCCAGCATTTT. The rearrangement joins TRBV2 to TRBJ1-5; D uncertain. Germline assignment: CDR1 SNHLY and CDR2 FYNNEI. CDR3 length equals 14 residues. Between the trimmed V and J ends, which lost 1 base and 2 bases, there was a span of 6 bases.

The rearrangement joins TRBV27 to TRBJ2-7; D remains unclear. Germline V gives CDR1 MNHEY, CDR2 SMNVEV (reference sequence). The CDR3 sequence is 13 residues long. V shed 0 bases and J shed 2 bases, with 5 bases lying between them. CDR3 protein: CASSLSRTYEQYF. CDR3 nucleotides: TGTGCCAGCAGTTTATCGAGGACCTACGAGCAGTACTTC.

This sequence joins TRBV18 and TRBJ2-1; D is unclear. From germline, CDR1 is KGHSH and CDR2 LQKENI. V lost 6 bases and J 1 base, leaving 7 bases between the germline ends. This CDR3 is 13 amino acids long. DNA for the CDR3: TGTGCCAGCTCGGTAGTATCCTACAATGAGCAGTTCTTC. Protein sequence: CASSVVSYNEQFF.

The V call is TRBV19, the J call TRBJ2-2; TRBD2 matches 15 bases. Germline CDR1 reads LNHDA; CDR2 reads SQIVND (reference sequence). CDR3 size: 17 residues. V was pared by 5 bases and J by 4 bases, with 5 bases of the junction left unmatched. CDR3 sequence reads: CASSWTSGGVITGELFF. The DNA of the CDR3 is TGTGCCAGTAGTTGGACTAGCGGGGGGGTGATCACCGGGGAGCTGTTTTTT.

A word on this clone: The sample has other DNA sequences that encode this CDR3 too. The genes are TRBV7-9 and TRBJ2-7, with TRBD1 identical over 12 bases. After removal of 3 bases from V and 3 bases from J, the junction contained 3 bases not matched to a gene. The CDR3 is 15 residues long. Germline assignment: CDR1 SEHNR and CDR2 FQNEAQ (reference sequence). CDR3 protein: CASSLGQGAYYEQYF. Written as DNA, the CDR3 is TGTGCCAGCAGCTTGGGACAGGGGGCATACTACGAGCAGTACTTC.

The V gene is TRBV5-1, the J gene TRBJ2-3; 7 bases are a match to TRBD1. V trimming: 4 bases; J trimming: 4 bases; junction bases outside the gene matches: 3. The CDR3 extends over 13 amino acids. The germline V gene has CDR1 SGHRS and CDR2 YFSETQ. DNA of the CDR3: TGCGCCAGCAGCACCGGGACAGCAGATACGCAGTATTTT. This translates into CASSTGTADTQYF.

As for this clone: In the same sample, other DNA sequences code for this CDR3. The CDR3 DNA reads TGTGCCAGTAGTATTGGGGCCACTAACTATGGCTACACCTTC. Protein: CASSIGATNYGYTF. V and J are TRBV19 and TRBJ1-2; D might be TRBD1 (5 bases). Germline CDR1 LNHDA, CDR2 SQIVND (reference sequence). CDR3 size: 14 residues. V was pared by 3 bases and J by 0 bases, with 8 bases between.

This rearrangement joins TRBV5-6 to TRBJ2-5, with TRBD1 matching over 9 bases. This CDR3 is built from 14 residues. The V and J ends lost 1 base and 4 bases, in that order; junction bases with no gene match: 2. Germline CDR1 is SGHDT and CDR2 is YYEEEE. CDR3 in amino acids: CASSLTTGGETQYF. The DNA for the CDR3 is TGTGCCAGCAGCTTGACGACAGGGGGAGAGACCCAGTACTTC.

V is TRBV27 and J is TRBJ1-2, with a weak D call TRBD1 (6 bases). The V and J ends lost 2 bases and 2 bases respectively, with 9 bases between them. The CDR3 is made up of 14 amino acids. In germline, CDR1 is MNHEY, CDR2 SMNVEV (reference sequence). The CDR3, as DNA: TGTGCCAGCAGTTTACAGGGGCCCAACTATGGCTACACCTTC. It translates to CASSLQGPNYGYTF.

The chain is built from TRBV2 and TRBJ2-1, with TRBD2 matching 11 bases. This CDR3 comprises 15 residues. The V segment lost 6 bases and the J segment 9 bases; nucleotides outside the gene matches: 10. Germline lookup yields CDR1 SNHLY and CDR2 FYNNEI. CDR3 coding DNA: TGTGCCAGCAGCGCTTTAGCGGGGGGGCAGGTTGAGCAGTTCTTC. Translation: CASSALAGGQVEQFF.

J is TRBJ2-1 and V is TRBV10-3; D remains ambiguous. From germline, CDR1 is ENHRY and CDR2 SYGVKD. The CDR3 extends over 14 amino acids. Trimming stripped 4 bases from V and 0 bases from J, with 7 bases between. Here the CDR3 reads CAISVTSSYNEQFF. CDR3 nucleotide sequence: TGTGCCATCAGTGTTACCAGCTCCTACAATGAGCAGTTCTTC.

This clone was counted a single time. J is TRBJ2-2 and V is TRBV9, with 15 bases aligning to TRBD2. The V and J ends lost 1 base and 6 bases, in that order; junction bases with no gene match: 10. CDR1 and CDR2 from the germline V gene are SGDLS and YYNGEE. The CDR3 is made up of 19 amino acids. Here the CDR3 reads CASSVSGLAGGPSPGELFF. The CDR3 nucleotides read TGTGCCAGCAGCGTAAGTGGACTAGCGGGAGGGCCGTCCCCCGGGGAGCTGTTTTTT.

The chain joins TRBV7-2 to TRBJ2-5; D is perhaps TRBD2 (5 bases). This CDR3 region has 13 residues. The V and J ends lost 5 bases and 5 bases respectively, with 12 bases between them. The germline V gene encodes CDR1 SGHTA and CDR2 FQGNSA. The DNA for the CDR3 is TGTGCCAGCAGCCCATGGACTGGGGAGACCCAGTACTTC. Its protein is CASSPWTGETQYF.

CDR3 region: CASSSQQTVNTEAFF. CDR3 coding DNA: TGTGCCAGCAGCTCACAACAGACAGTGAACACTGAAGCTTTCTTT. The genes are TRBV13 and TRBJ1-1; tentatively, D is TRBD1 (5 bases). The ends were cut back, 4 bases at V and 0 bases at J, with 12 bases in the middle. Germline V gene lookup returns CDR1 PRHDT and CDR2 FYEKMQ (reference sequence). The CDR3 consists of 15 residues.

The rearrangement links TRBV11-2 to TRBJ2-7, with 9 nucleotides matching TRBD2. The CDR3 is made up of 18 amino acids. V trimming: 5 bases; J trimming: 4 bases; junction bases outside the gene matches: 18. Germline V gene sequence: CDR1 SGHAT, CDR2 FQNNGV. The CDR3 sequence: CASSPPSYSGSVYYEQYF. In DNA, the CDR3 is TGTGCCAGCAGCCCACCGAGCTATAGCGGGAGCGTTTATTACGAGCAGTACTTC.

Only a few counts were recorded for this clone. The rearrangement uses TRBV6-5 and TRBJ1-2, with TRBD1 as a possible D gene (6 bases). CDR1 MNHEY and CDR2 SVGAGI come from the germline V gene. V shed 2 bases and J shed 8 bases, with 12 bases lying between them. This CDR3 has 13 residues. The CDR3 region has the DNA TGTGCCAGCAGTTACGGGTCAGGGGACGGCTACACCTTC. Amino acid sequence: CASSYGSGDGYTF.

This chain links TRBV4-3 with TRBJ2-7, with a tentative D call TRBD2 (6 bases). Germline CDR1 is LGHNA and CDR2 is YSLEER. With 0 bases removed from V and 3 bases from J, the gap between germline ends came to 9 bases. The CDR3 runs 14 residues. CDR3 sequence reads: CASSQERGGYEQYF. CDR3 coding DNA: TGCGCCAGCAGCCAAGAGAGGGGAGGCTACGAGCAGTACTTC.

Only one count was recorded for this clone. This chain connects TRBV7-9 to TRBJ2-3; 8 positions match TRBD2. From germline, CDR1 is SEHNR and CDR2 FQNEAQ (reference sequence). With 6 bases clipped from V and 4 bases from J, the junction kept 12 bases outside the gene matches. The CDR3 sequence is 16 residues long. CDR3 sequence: CASSGRRGEISDTQYF. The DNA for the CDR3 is TGTGCCAGCAGTGGGAGGCGGGGGGAGATCTCAGATACGCAGTATTTT.

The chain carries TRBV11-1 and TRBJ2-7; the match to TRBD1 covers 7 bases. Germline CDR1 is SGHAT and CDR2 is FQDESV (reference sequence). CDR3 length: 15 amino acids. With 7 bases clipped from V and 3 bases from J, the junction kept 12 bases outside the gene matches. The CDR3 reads CASKHRTGRSYEQYF. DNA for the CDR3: TGTGCCAGCAAGCACCGGACAGGACGCAGCTACGAGCAGTACTTC.

The CDR3 reads CASSFQGQGGYGYTF. The CDR3 DNA is TGTGCCAGCAGTTTCCAGGGACAGGGAGGCTATGGCTACACCTTC. The rearrangement joins TRBV27 to TRBJ1-2; 9 bases align to TRBD1. The CDR3 covers 15 residues. Germline CDR1 is MNHEY and CDR2 is SMNVEV (reference sequence). V dropped 3 bases and J dropped 4; count of bases not matched to a gene: 6.

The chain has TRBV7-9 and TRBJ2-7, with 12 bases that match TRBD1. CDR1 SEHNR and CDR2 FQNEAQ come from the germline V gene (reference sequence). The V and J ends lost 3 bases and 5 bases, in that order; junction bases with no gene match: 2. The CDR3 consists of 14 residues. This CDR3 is CASSLGTGGHEQYF. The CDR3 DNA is TGTGCCAGCAGCTTGGGGACAGGGGGCCACGAGCAGTACTTC.

The DNA for the CDR3 is TGTGCCTGGAGTGTACTGTGGGGCGCGGGAAACGAGCAGTACTTC. It codes for CAWSVLWGAGNEQYF. The gene calls are TRBV30 and TRBJ2-7, with D perhaps TRBD2 (6 bases). Per germline, CDR1 GTSNPN and CDR2 SVGIG (reference sequence). This CDR3 spans 15 amino acids. Trimming removed 0 bases at V and 5 bases at J, with 17 bases between.